This T cell receptor (beta chain) was sequenced during a study of PD-1 blockade in classical Hodgkin lymphoma. Whole-study results and caveats: Diversity similar to that of newly diagnosed patients was seen at baseline in complete responders.

Details on this clone: Its antigen is not known.

Here immunoSEQ multiplex PCR was the method, and the copy in TCRdb shows in-frame clones only, minus some. The sample lists approximately 30,000 clones, about 82% occurring once. CDR3 length: 12 residues. Germline-derived CDR1 and CDR2 are SNHLY and FYNNEI. J was trimmed by 1 base and V by 6 bases; bases with no gene match: 0. Indicated time point: cycle 4 day 1 (C4D1), after less than seven weeks of nivolumab. Every single patient, without exception, relapsed after autologous stem cell transplantation, and brentuximab vedotin exposure varied. Source: peripheral blood mononuclear cells (PBMCs), taken before the fourth cycle of nivolumab. This chain connects TRBV2 to TRBJ2-7; TRBD1 matches at 7 bases. The sequence was collected from a human donor with classical Hodgkin lymphoma. DNA for the CDR3: TGTGCCAGCAGGACAGGGTCCTACGAGCAGTACTTC. Translation gives CASRTGSYEQYF.